The rows below give T cell receptor beta chains drawn from one sample of a study of T cells after yellow fever vaccination. Each CDR3 protein gets one entry after TCRdb re-called the 5' RACE reads with MiXCR. Here the sample spans approximately 510,000 distinct CDR3 sequences, about a fifth being singletons. Material: PBMCs, obtained roughly 20 days after the first yellow fever vaccination. These receptors came from a man in his late teens or twenties who received the YFV17D yellow fever vaccine. CDR3s include the opening cysteine and the closing phenylalanine or tryptophan. A D gene is named only where the DNA matches it firmly. Clone sizes are given selectively: once, few, many, or a class where the clone is expanded.

J gene: TRBJ2-2
clone size: few
D gene: -
V gene: TRBV24-1
CDR3 protein: CATSEPYTGELFF
CDR3 DNA: TGTGCCACCAGTGAACCCTACACCGGGGAGCTGTTTTTT

J gene: TRBJ1-2
clone size: few
D gene: TRBD1
V gene: TRBV25-1
CDR3 protein: CASSARPGQDNGYTF
CDR3 DNA: TGTGCCAGCAGTGCAAGACCGGGACAGGACAACGGCTACACCTTC

J gene: TRBJ1-4
clone size: -
D gene: TRBD1
V gene: TRBV29-1
CDR3 protein: CSVGLGTGNEKLFF
CDR3 DNA: TGCAGCGTTGGGTTGGGGACAGGGAATGAAAAACTGTTTTTT

J gene: TRBJ2-7
clone size: few
D gene: -
V gene: TRBV7-2
CDR3 protein: CASSLEFAQQYF
CDR3 DNA: TGTGCCAGCAGCTTAGAATTTGCACAGCAGTACTTC

J gene: TRBJ2-1
clone size: many
D gene: -
V gene: TRBV20-1
CDR3 protein: CSATSNEQFF
CDR3 DNA: TGCAGTGCTACGAGCAATGAGCAGTTCTTC

J gene: TRBJ2-3
clone size: many
D gene: TRBD2
V gene: TRBV29-1
CDR3 protein: CSASGGLTDTQYF
CDR3 DNA: TGCAGCGCTAGCGGGGGCCTCACAGATACGCAGTATTTT

J gene: TRBJ2-3
clone size: -
D gene: -
V gene: TRBV7-8
CDR3 protein: CASRPYGSADTQYF
CDR3 DNA: TGTGCCAGCAGGCCATACGGGAGCGCAGATACGCAGTATTTT

J gene: TRBJ2-3
clone size: -
D gene: TRBD1
V gene: TRBV6-2/TRBV6-3
CDR3 protein: CASSYRDSSFRTDTQYF
CDR3 DNA: TGTGCCAGCAGTTATCGGGACAGTAGTTTCAGGACAGATACGCAGTATTTT

J gene: TRBJ2-1
clone size: few
D gene: -
V gene: TRBV10-3
CDR3 protein: CAISASANSYNEQFF
CDR3 DNA: TGTGCCATCAGTGCTAGCGCAAACAGCTACAATGAGCAGTTCTTC

J gene: TRBJ1-1
clone size: once
D gene: -
V gene: TRBV7-8
CDR3 protein: CASSPWGTENTEAFF
CDR3 DNA: TGTGCCAGCAGCCCATGGGGGACGGAGAACACTGAAGCTTTCTTT

J gene: TRBJ2-7
clone size: -
D gene: TRBD1
V gene: TRBV15
CDR3 protein: CATSREGTGGKSEQYF
CDR3 DNA: TGTGCCACCAGCAGAGAGGGGACAGGGGGTAAGAGCGAGCAGTACTTC

J gene: TRBJ1-5
clone size: many
D gene: TRBD1
V gene: TRBV12-3/TRBV12-4
CDR3 protein: CASSAQGNQPQHF
CDR3 DNA: TGTGCCAGCAGTGCACAGGGGAATCAGCCCCAGCATTTT

J gene: TRBJ1-3
clone size: -
D gene: -
V gene: TRBV30
CDR3 protein: CAWTSSGNTIYF
CDR3 DNA: TGTGCCTGGACAAGCTCTGGAAACACCATATATTTT

J gene: TRBJ2-4
clone size: few
D gene: -
V gene: TRBV6-2/TRBV6-3
CDR3 protein: CASRSPGTRPINIQYF
CDR3 DNA: TGTGCCAGCAGAAGTCCCGGGACCCGACCGATAAACATTCAGTACTTC

J gene: TRBJ2-3
clone size: -
D gene: TRBD2
V gene: TRBV6-1
CDR3 protein: CASQREGGADTQYF
CDR3 DNA: TGTGCCAGTCAACGGGAGGGGGGCGCAGATACGCAGTATTTT

J gene: TRBJ2-7
clone size: once
D gene: -
V gene: TRBV11-2
CDR3 protein: CASTQGAGDEQYF
CDR3 DNA: TGTGCCAGCACCCAGGGGGCGGGGGACGAGCAGTACTTC

J gene: TRBJ1-1
clone size: -
D gene: -
V gene: TRBV5-5
CDR3 protein: CASRPGRVNTEAFF
CDR3 DNA: TGTGCCAGCAGGCCGGGACGGGTGAACACTGAAGCTTTCTTT

J gene: TRBJ2-5
clone size: few
D gene: -
V gene: TRBV7-2
CDR3 protein: CASSRGSTETQYF
CDR3 DNA: TGTGCCAGCAGCCGCGGTAGCACTGAGACCCAGTACTTC

J gene: TRBJ2-1
clone size: -
D gene: TRBD2
V gene: TRBV9
CDR3 protein: CASSTRSSGDLGQFF
CDR3 DNA: TGTGCCAGCAGTACCCGGTCTAGCGGGGATCTGGGGCAGTTCTTC

J gene: TRBJ2-1
clone size: few
D gene: -
V gene: TRBV20-1
CDR3 protein: CSPGTDAIEQFF
CDR3 DNA: TGCAGCCCAGGGACCGACGCAATTGAGCAGTTCTTC

J gene: TRBJ2-1
clone size: -
D gene: TRBD2
V gene: TRBV6-1
CDR3 protein: CASTKRLAGAYHNDQFF
CDR3 DNA: TGTGCCAGCACCAAACGACTAGCGGGGGCCTATCACAATGATCAGTTCTTC

J gene: TRBJ2-5
clone size: few
D gene: TRBD1
V gene: TRBV29-1
CDR3 protein: CSGKGQGARETQYF
CDR3 DNA: TGCAGCGGCAAGGGACAGGGGGCGCGAGAGACCCAGTACTTC

J gene: TRBJ2-1
clone size: many
D gene: -
V gene: TRBV6-2/TRBV6-3
CDR3 protein: CASSYSIPQGQFF
CDR3 DNA: TGTGCCAGCAGTTACTCTATTCCGCAGGGTCAGTTCTTC

J gene: TRBJ2-1
clone size: -
D gene: -
V gene: TRBV12-3/TRBV12-4
CDR3 protein: CASSSGLSEDEQFF
CDR3 DNA: TGTGCCAGCAGTTCGGGACTCTCAGAGGATGAGCAGTTCTTC

J gene: TRBJ1-2
clone size: -
D gene: -
V gene: TRBV6-6
CDR3 protein: CASVESFYGYTF
CDR3 DNA: TGTGCCAGCGTTGAAAGTTTCTATGGCTACACCTTC

J gene: TRBJ2-7
clone size: -
D gene: -
V gene: TRBV6-5
CDR3 protein: CASSYSPHWGFLYEQYF
CDR3 DNA: TGTGCCAGCAGTTACTCGCCCCACTGGGGATTCCTCTACGAGCAGTACTTC

J gene: TRBJ2-5
clone size: few
D gene: TRBD2
V gene: TRBV20-1
CDR3 protein: CSAGKRGGFQETQYF
CDR3 DNA: TGCAGTGCTGGAAAGCGGGGGGGCTTCCAAGAGACCCAGTACTTC

J gene: TRBJ2-7
clone size: few
D gene: TRBD2
V gene: TRBV7-3
CDR3 protein: CASSSWTGGDEQYF
CDR3 DNA: TGTGCCAGCAGCTCTTGGACGGGAGGGGACGAGCAGTACTTC

J gene: TRBJ1-5
clone size: few
D gene: -
V gene: TRBV28
CDR3 protein: CASSSGPRNQPQHF
CDR3 DNA: TGTGCCAGCAGCTCCGGGCCGCGCAATCAGCCCCAGCATTTT

J gene: TRBJ1-5
clone size: -
D gene: TRBD1
V gene: TRBV5-5
CDR3 protein: CASSLEWTGGPTQHF
CDR3 DNA: TGTGCCAGCAGCTTGGAGTGGACAGGGGGACCAACCCAGCATTTT

J gene: TRBJ1-2
clone size: once
D gene: TRBD1
V gene: TRBV28
CDR3 protein: CASRRTGLYGYTF
CDR3 DNA: TGTGCCAGCAGGCGGACAGGACTATATGGCTACACCTTC

J gene: TRBJ1-2
clone size: few
D gene: -
V gene: TRBV14
CDR3 protein: CASSQVAGGAYGYTF
CDR3 DNA: TGTGCCAGCAGCCAAGTGGCCGGTGGAGCTTATGGCTACACCTTC

J gene: TRBJ2-1
clone size: -
D gene: TRBD2
V gene: TRBV7-9
CDR3 protein: CASSLYSGGSNEQFF
CDR3 DNA: TGTGCCAGCAGCTTATATAGCGGGGGGTCAAATGAGCAGTTCTTC

J gene: TRBJ1-1
clone size: -
D gene: -
V gene: TRBV12-3/TRBV12-4
CDR3 protein: CASSLGFDTEAFF
CDR3 DNA: TGTGCCAGCAGTTTAGGCTTTGACACTGAAGCTTTCTTT

J gene: TRBJ2-4
clone size: -
D gene: -
V gene: TRBV15
CDR3 protein: CATSRDGRGNIQYF
CDR3 DNA: TGTGCCACCAGCAGAGATGGGAGGGGGAACATTCAGTACTTC

J gene: TRBJ2-7
clone size: few
D gene: -
V gene: TRBV29-1
CDR3 protein: CSVDLSAEQYF
CDR3 DNA: TGCAGCGTTGACTTGTCAGCCGAGCAGTACTTC

J gene: TRBJ2-1
clone size: -
D gene: -
V gene: TRBV4-1
CDR3 protein: CASSQDSVRGGLRSSYNEQFF
CDR3 DNA: TGCGCCAGCAGCCAAGATAGTGTAAGGGGAGGACTCCGAAGCTCCTACAATGAGCAGTTCTTC

J gene: TRBJ1-5
clone size: -
D gene: -
V gene: TRBV2
CDR3 protein: CASSVVVPQPQHF
CDR3 DNA: TGTGCCAGCAGTGTTGTTGTGCCTCAGCCCCAGCATTTT

J gene: TRBJ1-1
clone size: few
D gene: -
V gene: TRBV5-1
CDR3 protein: CASSLVQGKEAEAFF
CDR3 DNA: TGCGCCAGCAGCTTGGTCCAGGGAAAGGAGGCTGAAGCTTTCTTT

J gene: TRBJ2-3
clone size: -
D gene: -
V gene: TRBV12-3/TRBV12-4
CDR3 protein: CASSFGTTYPDTQYF
CDR3 DNA: TGTGCCAGCAGTTTTGGGACAACCTATCCAGATACGCAGTATTTT

J gene: TRBJ2-3
clone size: -
D gene: TRBD2
V gene: TRBV24-1
CDR3 protein: CATSDLGRTSSTDTQYF
CDR3 DNA: TGTGCCACCAGTGATTTGGGGCGGACTAGCTCCACAGATACGCAGTATTTT

J gene: TRBJ2-3
clone size: few
D gene: TRBD2
V gene: TRBV20-1
CDR3 protein: CSARRGGVTDTQYF
CDR3 DNA: TGCAGTGCTAGACGCGGGGGGGTGACAGATACGCAGTATTTT

J gene: TRBJ2-5
clone size: -
D gene: -
V gene: TRBV18
CDR3 protein: CASSTGTQGETQYF
CDR3 DNA: TGTGCCAGCTCCACCGGGACCCAAGGCGAGACCCAGTACTTC

J gene: TRBJ1-2
clone size: -
D gene: TRBD1
V gene: TRBV6-1
CDR3 protein: CASRLDRGDYYGYTF
CDR3 DNA: TGTGCCAGCAGACTGGACAGGGGAGATTACTATGGCTACACCTTC

J gene: TRBJ1-5
clone size: few
D gene: -
V gene: TRBV12-3/TRBV12-4
CDR3 protein: CASSLSYRGNQPQHF
CDR3 DNA: TGTGCCAGCAGTTTATCATACAGGGGCAATCAGCCCCAGCATTTT

J gene: TRBJ2-7
clone size: few
D gene: -
V gene: TRBV3-1
CDR3 protein: CASSQQGEQYF
CDR3 DNA: TGTGCCAGCAGCCAACAAGGAGAGCAGTACTTC

J gene: TRBJ2-3
clone size: few
D gene: TRBD1
V gene: TRBV7-2
CDR3 protein: CASSWGTGRPTDTQYF
CDR3 DNA: TGTGCCAGCAGCTGGGGGACAGGACGACCCACAGATACGCAGTATTTT

J gene: TRBJ2-2
clone size: -
D gene: TRBD2
V gene: TRBV4-2
CDR3 protein: CASSQGLAAGAGELFF
CDR3 DNA: TGTGCCAGCAGCCAGGGACTAGCCGCGGGGGCCGGGGAGCTGTTTTTT